The clone carrying this T cell receptor (beta chain) occurred a few times. The antigen remains unidentified. TCRdb re-called the 5' RACE reads with MiXCR, one entry per CDR3 protein. This repertoire shows a few hundred thousand distinct CDR3 sequences, 25% to 35% found once; its top ten account for roughly 11%. These data belong to a study of T-cell memory formation after mild COVID-19. Germline assignment: CDR1 SGHRS and CDR2 YFSETQ. This CDR3 is 14 amino acids long. J was trimmed by 7 bases and V by 4 bases; bases with no gene match: 7. General study findings and limits: For contracting clones, CD4+ ones sat mainly in CM and EM, CD8+ in EMRA. Clones shrinking from day 15 to 85 showed even CD4/CD8 mixes; later expanders tilted CD4+.

Material for sequencing was PBMCs or a T cell subset sorted from them (not recorded which). The clonotype comes from an adult woman who had mild COVID-19 (a few samples of this study predate the infection). Cell type and time point are not known. The chain is built from TRBV5-1 and TRBJ2-7; 11 bases agree with TRBD2. The CDR3 DNA reads TGCGCCAGCAGCATGACTAGCGGGGTAAGTGAGCAGTACTTC. Translating it yields CASSMTSGVSEQYF.